The clone carrying this TCR beta chain has ten or more counts. Its target is unknown. TCRdb passed the 5' RACE reads through MiXCR, listing each CDR3 protein once. The sample has tens of thousands of distinct CDR3 sequences, 8% to 13% seen once. Looked up from germline, CDR1 is SGDLS and CDR2 is YYNGEE. The CDR3 is 15 amino acids. With 4 bases clipped from V and 4 bases from J, the junction kept 6 bases outside the gene matches. These data are taken from a study of CD8 T cells in ankylosing spondylitis. General study findings and limits: Earlier literature documents some of the motif variants in reactive arthritis synovial fluid and blood. Disease-linked clones, CD8+, were relatively rare in peripheral blood. Fewer than ten highly homologous variants made up a TCR beta motif that seemed to typify ankylosing spondylitis blood. Enrichment of disease-linked clones was reportedly significant in matched ankylosing spondylitis synovial fluid.

The source is a male donor with ankylosing spondylitis or in good health (not recorded which). This chain uses TRBV9 with TRBJ2-7; 12 bases match TRBD2. Sequencing was carried out using blood, either unsorted or a sorted T cell fraction (not recorded which). The CDR3 DNA sequence: TGTGCCAGCAGCTCGAGACTAGCGGGGGTGTACGAGCAGTACTTC. Protein product: CASSSRLAGVYEQYF.